This TCR beta chain was documented in a study of cytomegalovirus exposure and HLA in healthy donors. This CDR3 is 14 amino acids long. Germline CDR1 reads SGHNT; CDR2 reads YENEEA. V lost 1 base and J 2 bases, leaving 8 bases between the germline ends. Study conclusions and caveats: It was in a later analysis that TCR association rates were seen to vary by HLA locus, highest for DRB1 and lowest for HLA-C. The study recorded some 160 TCR beta chains that were cytomegalovirus-associated. In a later analysis, compared with equally common non-associated chains, HLA-associated beta chains were more expanded.

This clone was observed once. What it recognizes is unknown. The PCR used 60 Vbeta and 13 Jbeta primers. Here immunoSEQ multiplex PCR was the method, and the copy in TCRdb shows in-frame clones only, minus some. The sample lists some 130,000 clones, 80% seen once, with around 2% in the top ten. The chain links TRBV11-3 to TRBJ1-1, with D tentatively TRBD1 (5 bases). Sequencing was done on a sample of PBMCs. The TCR sequence derives from a young man in good health and CMV-seronegative. For the CDR3, the DNA is TGTGCCAGCAGCTTAGGTGGGGCTAACACTGAAGCTTTCTTT. Protein sequence: CASSLGGANTEAFF.